This T cell receptor (beta chain) was sequenced in a study of cytomegalovirus exposure and HLA in healthy donors. General observations from the study: Indistinguishable V segments such as TRBV6-2 and TRBV6-3 were excluded. Segments of the TCR beta V type were, in most cases, productive about 90% or about 30% of the time in an earlier analysis.

The germline V gene encodes CDR1 MNHEY and CDR2 SVGAGI. V was cut by 6 bases and J by 2 bases, with 10 bases left in between. There are 13 residues in the CDR3. 60 Vbeta and 13 Jbeta primers were used in PCR. Repertoires were generated with immunoSEQ multiplex PCR, while TCRdb's copy carries only in-frame clones and drops some. The top ten hold under 5% of the sample, which has under 110,000 clones, more than 80% seen once. Turning to this clone: Its antigen is still unknown.

This chain links TRBV6-5 with TRBJ1-2; D gene uncertain. Sequenced material: PBMCs. The sequence was collected from a man aged 30 to 39 in good health and CMV-seronegative. DNA of the CDR3: TGTGCCAGCAGGCCGGCCAGGAACTATGGCTACACCTTC. The encoded protein is CASRPARNYGYTF.